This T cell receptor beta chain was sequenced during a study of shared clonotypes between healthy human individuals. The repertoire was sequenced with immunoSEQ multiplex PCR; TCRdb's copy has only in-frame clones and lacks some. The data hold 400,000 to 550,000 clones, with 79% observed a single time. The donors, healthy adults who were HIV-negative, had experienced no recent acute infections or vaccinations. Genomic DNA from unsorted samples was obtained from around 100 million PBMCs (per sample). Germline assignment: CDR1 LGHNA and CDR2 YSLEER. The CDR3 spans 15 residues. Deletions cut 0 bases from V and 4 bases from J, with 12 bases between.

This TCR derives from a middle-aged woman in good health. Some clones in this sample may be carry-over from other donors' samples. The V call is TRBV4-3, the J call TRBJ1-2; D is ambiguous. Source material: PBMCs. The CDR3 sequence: CASSQDSSSIYGYTF. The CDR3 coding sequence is TGCGCCAGCAGCCAAGACTCATCCTCCATCTATGGCTACACCTTC.